Listed below are T cell receptor beta chains from one sample, sequenced in a study of CD8 T cells in Susac syndrome. TCRdb independently ran MiXCR on the immunoSEQ multiplex PCR reads; one entry per CDR3 protein. This table has 150,000 to 200,000 distinct CDR3 sequences, 80% to 95% appearing once. The sample consisted of CD4+ T cells from PBMCs. Every receptor here comes from a human donor with multiple sclerosis. Each CDR3 is given with its conserved first and last residue. Each record gives: clone size, D gene, V gene, J gene, CDR3 protein, CDR3 DNA. The D gene is left open where the match is weak. Clone size is given for some rows only: seen once, a few or many times, or a class if the clone is expanded.

>NA|NA|TRBV5-1|TRBJ2-2
CASSFSVNTGELFF
TGCGCCAGCAGCTTTTCAGTGAACACCGGGGAGCTGTTTTTT
>NA|NA|TRBV7-9|TRBJ1-2
CASSLGGEGRNYGYTF
TGTGCCAGCAGCTTAGGGGGGGAGGGAAGGAACTATGGCTACACCTTC
>once|NA|TRBV5-1|TRBJ2-4
CASSLAGTPPNIQYF
TGCGCCAGCAGCTTGGCCGGGACCCCCCCAAACATTCAGTACTTC
>NA|NA|TRBV7-6|TRBJ1-1
CASADASTEAFF
TGTGCCAGCGCAGACGCCTCCACTGAAGCTTTCTTT
>NA|TRBD2|TRBV14|TRBJ2-5
CASSFGTRRQETQYF
TGTGCCAGCAGCTTCGGGACTAGGCGACAAGAGACCCAGTACTTC
>NA|NA|TRBV28|TRBJ2-2
CASTHESTGELFF
TGTGCGAGTACCCATGAATCCACCGGGGAGCTGTTTTTT
>NA|TRBD2|TRBV7-8|TRBJ2-7
CASSPGAGGTYEQYF
TGTGCCAGCAGCCCGGGTGCCGGGGGGACCTACGAGCAGTACTTC
>NA|NA|TRBV27|TRBJ1-6
CASSSIPNSPLHF
TGTGCCAGCAGTTCTATTCCGAATTCACCCCTCCACTTT
>NA|NA|TRBV9|TRBJ2-5
CASSSRPGETQYF
TGTGCCAGCAGCTCCCGACCGGGGGAGACCCAGTACTTC
>few|TRBD1|TRBV6-1|TRBJ2-3
CASSEPGQGSDTQYF
TGTGCCAGCAGTGAACCAGGACAGGGGTCGGATACGCAGTATTTT
>NA|TRBD1|TRBV28|TRBJ1-2
CASSPGGQGPIYGYTF
TGTGCCAGCAGCCCAGGGGGACAGGGCCCCATATATGGCTACACCTTC
>NA|TRBD1|TRBV3-1|TRBJ2-4
CASSQDGTGGAKNIQYF
TGTGCCAGCAGCCAAGATGGTACAGGGGGGGCCAAAAACATTCAGTACTTC
>NA|NA|TRBV20-1|TRBJ1-1
CSARPQWGHPNTEAFF
TGCAGTGCTAGACCCCAATGGGGACACCCGAACACTGAAGCTTTCTTT
>NA|TRBD1|TRBV7-9|TRBJ2-1
CASSYRKLGTGKRYNEQFF
TGTGCCAGCAGTTATCGTAAGCTCGGGACAGGGAAGAGGTACAATGAGCAGTTCTTC
>once|NA|TRBV5-1|TRBJ2-7
CASSFRAQGEREQYF
TGCGCCAGCAGCTTCCGGGCCCAGGGTGAGAGGGAGCAGTACTTC
>NA|TRBD1|TRBV20-1|TRBJ2-3
CSAQDRVGSTDTQYF
TGCAGTGCTCAAGACAGGGTCGGTAGCACAGATACGCAGTATTTT
>NA|NA|TRBV5-1|TRBJ2-7
CASSRGLRGNNYEQYF
TGCGCCAGCAGCCGGGGCCTCCGGGGAAATAACTACGAGCAGTACTTC
>NA|NA|TRBV12-3/TRBV12-4|TRBJ1-1
CAILLGGIMNTEAFF
TGTGCCATCTTACTGGGGGGGATCATGAACACTGAAGCTTTCTTT
>NA|TRBD1|TRBV19|TRBJ1-5
CASRDRGINQPQHF
TGTGCCAGCCGGGACAGGGGGATCAATCAGCCCCAGCATTTT
>once|TRBD2|TRBV10-3|TRBJ2-5
CAISRTSGGETQYF
TGTGCCATCAGCCGGACTAGCGGGGGTGAGACCCAGTACTTC
>NA|NA|TRBV20-1|TRBJ2-7
CSALSTSYEQYF
TGCAGTGCCCTGAGCACGTCCTACGAGCAGTACTTC
>NA|NA|TRBV20-1|TRBJ2-7
CSAQIADYEQYF
TGCAGTGCTCAGATAGCGGACTACGAGCAGTACTTC
>NA|TRBD1|TRBV28|TRBJ1-4
CASSLAGTGSEKLFF
TGTGCCAGCAGTTTAGCCGGGACAGGGAGCGAAAAACTGTTTTTT
>NA|NA|TRBV20-1|TRBJ2-7
CSARQWGESYEQYF
TGCAGTGCTAGACAGTGGGGGGAATCCTACGAGCAGTACTTC
>once|NA|TRBV5-1|TRBJ2-2
CASSLGDPTGELFF
TGCGCCAGCAGCTTAGGGGACCCCACCGGGGAGCTGTTTTTT
>few|NA|TRBV7-2|TRBJ2-1
CASSLGQSYNEQFF
TGTGCCAGCAGCTTAGGGCAGTCCTACAATGAGCAGTTCTTC
>NA|NA|TRBV10-3|TRBJ2-1
CAISPSSEQFF
TGTGCCATCAGTCCTTCTAGCGAGCAGTTCTTC
>NA|NA|TRBV9|TRBJ2-2
CASSLRTGGELFF
TGTGCCAGCAGCCTCCGGACGGGCGGGGAGCTGTTTTTT
>NA|NA|TRBV7-9|TRBJ2-2
CASSTDTGELFF
TGTGCCAGCAGCACGGACACCGGGGAGCTGTTTTTT
>once|TRBD1|TRBV6-6|TRBJ1-1
CATTGGRNTEAFF
TGTGCCACCACAGGGGGTCGGAACACTGAAGCTTTCTTT
>NA|TRBD2|TRBV27|TRBJ2-3
CASSTSGVTDTQYF
TGTGCCAGCAGTACTAGCGGGGTCACAGATACGCAGTATTTT
>NA|NA|TRBV3-1|TRBJ2-1
CASSQDTVRDKPQFF
TGTGCCAGCAGCCAAGATACCGTGCGGGACAAGCCGCAGTTCTTC
>once|NA|TRBV25-1|TRBJ1-5
CASSEWGLAQGINQPQHF
TGTGCCAGCAGTGAATGGGGGCTTGCACAGGGCATCAATCAGCCCCAGCATTTT
>NA|NA|TRBV12-3/TRBV12-4|TRBJ1-1
CASSLGVKNTEAFF
TGTGCCAGCAGCCTAGGTGTAAAGAACACTGAAGCTTTCTTT
>once|NA|TRBV4-2|TRBJ1-5
CASSQDRQRDQPQHF
TGTGCCAGCAGCCAAGATCGGCAGAGGGATCAGCCCCAGCATTTT
>once|TRBD2|TRBV2|TRBJ2-1
CASRRTSVLYNEQFF
TGTGCCAGCAGGCGGACTAGCGTACTATACAATGAGCAGTTCTTC
>once|TRBD1|TRBV3-1|TRBJ2-7
CASSFGQGPYEQYF
TGTGCCAGCAGCTTCGGACAGGGACCCTACGAGCAGTACTTC
>NA|NA|TRBV9|TRBJ1-6
CASSVGEYNSPLHF
TGTGCCAGCAGCGTAGGGGAGTATAATTCACCCCTCCACTTT
>NA|TRBD1|TRBV10-3|TRBJ2-1
CAISLTGGADPQFF
TGTGCCATCAGTCTCACAGGGGGCGCGGATCCGCAGTTCTTC
>NA|TRBD2|TRBV27|TRBJ2-1
CASSPIAGGVSSYNEQFF
TGTGCCAGCAGTCCAATAGCGGGGGGGGTTAGCTCCTACAATGAGCAGTTCTTC
>NA|NA|TRBV28|TRBJ1-4
CASRQGGEKLFF
TGTGCCAGCAGACAGGGTGGTGAAAAACTGTTTTTT
>NA|TRBD1|TRBV29-1|TRBJ1-1
CSVGGTGSTGMNTEAFF
TGCAGCGTTGGTGGGACAGGGTCTACCGGAATGAACACTGAAGCTTTCTTT
>NA|TRBD1|TRBV2|TRBJ2-7
CASSEAWTGEYEQYF
TGTGCCAGCAGTGAAGCGTGGACAGGGGAGTACGAGCAGTACTTC
>NA|TRBD1|TRBV6-2/TRBV6-3|TRBJ2-2
CASGTANTGELFF
TGTGCCAGCGGGACAGCGAACACCGGGGAGCTGTTTTTT